This T cell receptor beta chain was retrieved from a study of CD8 T cells in ankylosing spondylitis. Regarding this clonotype: The antigen is not known.

Broader study findings: Disease-linked clones proved CD8+ and comparatively uncommon in peripheral blood. A TCR beta motif of roughly 8 highly homologous variants seemed to mark ankylosing spondylitis blood. Matched ankylosing spondylitis synovial fluid reportedly showed significant enrichment of disease-linked clones. A subset of motif variants has previously been described in the synovial fluid and blood of reactive arthritis.

Germline V gives CDR1 LGHNA, CDR2 YSLEER. V was clipped by 8 bases and J by 7 bases; unmatched bases: 14. CDR3 length: 15 amino acids. Construction of TCR beta libraries was performed using quantitative 5'-RACE with molecular barcodes. TCRdb re-analysed the 5' RACE reads in MiXCR, keeping a single row per CDR3 protein. The table shows about 840,000 distinct CDR3 sequences, with approximately 12% occurring only once. This TCR was sampled from a male donor with ankylosing spondylitis. This chain uses TRBV4-3 with TRBJ2-1, with 7 bases lining up with TRBD2. The sequenced material came from blood, either unsorted or a sorted T cell fraction (not recorded which). In DNA, the CDR3 is TGCGCCAGCCGCGGCCGGGGGAGCGGGGCAAATGAGCAGTTCTTC. Translation gives CASRGRGSGANEQFF.